The 7 T cell receptor beta chains below all came from one sample that was sequenced in a study of T-cell reconstitution after alpha-beta-depleted transplantation in children. A library of TCRbeta sequences, prepared with unique molecular identifiers, was generated. Using its own MiXCR run on the PCR reads, TCRdb lists one record per CDR3 protein. Of hundreds of thousands of distinct CDR3 sequences listed, about 16% were seen once; the top ten hold 29%. The sample here was PBMCs, mostly from graft donor cells, taken 360 days after TCRalphabeta/CD19-depleted stem cell transplant. All receptors derive from a boy under two years old who had a stem cell transplant for Wiskott-Aldrich syndrome, so the T cells may come from the graft donor.

V gene TRBV5-1 combines with J gene TRBJ2-3; D tentatively reads TRBD1 or TRBD2 (6 bases each). Germline V lookup: CDR1 SGHRS, CDR2 YFSETQ. This CDR3 is 13 amino acids long. Trimming shortened V by 4 bases and J by 11 bases, and 17 bases separated the two germline ends. CDR3 sequence (DNA): TGCGCCAGCAGCCCCCAACAGGGAGGAGGGCAGTATTTT. As protein: CASSPQQGGGQYF.

The sample holds a few counts of this clonotype. This sequence joins TRBV4-3 and TRBJ2-2; D not resolved. This CDR3 is built from 14 residues. V gave up 0 bases and J gave up 3 bases, with 5 bases separating them. Germline V gene data show CDR1 as LGHNA and CDR2 as YSLEER. The CDR3 bases are TGCGCCAGCAGCCAAGAGGAGTACACCGGGGAGCTGTTTTTT. This encodes CASSQEEYTGELFF.

A few counts support this clonotype. The rearrangement links TRBV5-1 to TRBJ2-1; a possible D gene is TRBD2 (5 bases). The length of the CDR3 is 15 residues. Trimming removed 4 bases at V and 2 bases at J, with 13 bases between. The germline gives CDR1 SGHRS, CDR2 YFSETQ. CDR3 DNA: TGCGCCAGCAGCGGCGGAGACTACGCCTACAATGAGCAGTTCTTC. It encodes CASSGGDYAYNEQFF.

This clonotype was observed a handful of times. The chain combines TRBV6-5 with TRBJ2-2; D ambiguous. V dropped 4 bases and J dropped 4 bases, with 13 bases sitting between them. The CDR3 is made up of 15 amino acids. The germline V gene has CDR1 MNHEY and CDR2 SVGAGI. The CDR3: CASSFPLHSTGELFF. The DNA for the CDR3 is TGTGCCAGCAGTTTCCCCCTCCACAGCACCGGGGAGCTGTTTTTT.

This clonotype was seen ten or more times. The rearrangement links TRBV7-9 to TRBJ2-1, with TRBD2 matching over 12 bases. CDR1 and CDR2 from the germline V gene are SEHNR and FQNEAQ (reference sequence). This CDR3 has 14 amino acids. The V gene end was trimmed by 4 bases and the J gene end by 10 bases; junction bases not matched to a gene: 5. The CDR3 sequence: CASSSSGTSGEQFF. CDR3 nucleotide sequence: TGTGCCAGCAGCTCCTCCGGGACTAGCGGGGAGCAGTTCTTC.

This clonotype was found many times. J is TRBJ2-5 and V is TRBV4-2, with D maybe TRBD2 (6 bases). Germline V CDR1 and CDR2: LGHNA, YNFKEQ. The CDR3 loop spans 15 amino acids. V lost 0 bases, J lost 1 base, and 9 bases lay in between. The DNA of the CDR3 is TGTGCCAGCAGCCAAGATGGGAGGATCCAAGAGACCCAGTACTTC. This sequence encodes CASSQDGRIQETQYF.

The J gene is TRBJ2-5, the V gene TRBV10-3; D is uncertain. Germline-derived CDR1 and CDR2 are ENHRY and SYGVKD. CDR3 size: 13 residues. Trimming took off 7 bases at V and 3 bases at J, with 12 bases between the two ends. CDR3 protein: CAIKSLLKETQYF. CDR3 bases: TGTGCCATCAAGTCCTTGTTGAAAGAGACCCAGTACTTC.